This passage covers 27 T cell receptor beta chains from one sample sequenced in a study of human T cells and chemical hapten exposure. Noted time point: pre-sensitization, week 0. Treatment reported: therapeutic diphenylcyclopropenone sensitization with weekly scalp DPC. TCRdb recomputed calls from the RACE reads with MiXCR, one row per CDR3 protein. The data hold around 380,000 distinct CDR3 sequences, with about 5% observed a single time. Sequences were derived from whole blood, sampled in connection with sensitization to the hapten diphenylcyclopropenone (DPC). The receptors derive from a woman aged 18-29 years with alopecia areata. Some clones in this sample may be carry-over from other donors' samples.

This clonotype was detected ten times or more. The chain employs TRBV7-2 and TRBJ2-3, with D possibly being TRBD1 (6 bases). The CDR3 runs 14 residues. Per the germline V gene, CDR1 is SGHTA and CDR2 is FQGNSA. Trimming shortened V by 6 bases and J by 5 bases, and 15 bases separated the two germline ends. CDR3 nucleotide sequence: TGTGCCAGCAGACTGACAGGAGGAGGAGATACGCAGTATTTT. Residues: CASRLTGGGDTQYF.

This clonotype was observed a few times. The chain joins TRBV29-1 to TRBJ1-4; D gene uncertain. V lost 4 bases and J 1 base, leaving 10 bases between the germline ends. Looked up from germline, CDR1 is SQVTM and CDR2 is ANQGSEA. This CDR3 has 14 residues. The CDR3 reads CSVGGPGTNEKLFF. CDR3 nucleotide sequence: TGCAGCGTTGGAGGTCCGGGAACTAATGAAAAACTGTTTTTT. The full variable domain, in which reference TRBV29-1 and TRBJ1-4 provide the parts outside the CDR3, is SAVISQKPSRDICQRGTSLTIQCQVDSQVTMMFWYRQQPGQSLTLIATANQGSEATYESGFVIDKFPISRPNLTFSTLTVSNMSPEDSSIYLCSVGGPGTNEKLFFGSGTQLSVL.

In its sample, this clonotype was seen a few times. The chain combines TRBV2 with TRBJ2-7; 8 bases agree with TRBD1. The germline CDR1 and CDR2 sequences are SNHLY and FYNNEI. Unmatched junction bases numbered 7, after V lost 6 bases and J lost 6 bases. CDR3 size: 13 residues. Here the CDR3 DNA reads TGTGCCAGCAGCATGGGACAGGCGGTCGAGCAGTACTTC. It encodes CASSMGQAVEQYF. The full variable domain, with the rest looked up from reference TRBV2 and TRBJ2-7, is EPEVTQTPSHQVTQMGQEVILRCVPISNHLYFYWYRQILGQKVEFLVSFYNNEISEKSEIFDDQFSVERPDGSNFTLKIRSTKLEDSAMYFCASSMGQAVEQYFGPGTRLTVT.

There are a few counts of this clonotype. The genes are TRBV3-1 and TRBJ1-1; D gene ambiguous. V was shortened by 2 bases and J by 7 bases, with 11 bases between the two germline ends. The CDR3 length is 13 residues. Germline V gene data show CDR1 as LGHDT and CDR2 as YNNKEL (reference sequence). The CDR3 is CASSQFGKIEAFF. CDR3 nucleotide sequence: TGTGCCAGCAGCCAATTCGGTAAGATTGAAGCTTTCTTT.

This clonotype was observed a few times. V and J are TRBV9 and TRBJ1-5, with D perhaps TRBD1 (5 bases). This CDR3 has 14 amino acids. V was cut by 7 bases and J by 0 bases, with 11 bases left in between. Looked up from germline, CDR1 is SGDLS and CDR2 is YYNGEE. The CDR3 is CASGSTDSNQPQHF. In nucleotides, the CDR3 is TGTGCCAGCGGCTCGACAGATAGCAATCAGCCCCAGCATTTT.

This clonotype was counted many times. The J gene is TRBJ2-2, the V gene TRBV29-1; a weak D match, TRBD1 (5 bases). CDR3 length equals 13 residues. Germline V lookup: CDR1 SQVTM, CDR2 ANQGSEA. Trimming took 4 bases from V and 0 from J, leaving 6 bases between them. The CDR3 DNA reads TGCAGCGTTGGACAGACGAACACCGGGGAGCTGTTTTTT. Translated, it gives CSVGQTNTGELFF.

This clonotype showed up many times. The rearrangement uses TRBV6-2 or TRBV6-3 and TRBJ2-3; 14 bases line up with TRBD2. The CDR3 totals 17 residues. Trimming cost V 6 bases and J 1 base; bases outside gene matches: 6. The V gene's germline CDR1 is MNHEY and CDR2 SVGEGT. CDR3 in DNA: TGTGCCAGCAGCCCGGGACTAGCGGGGGCCCGCACAGATACGCAGTATTTT. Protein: CASSPGLAGARTDTQYF.

The CDR3 nucleotides are TGTGCCAGCTCACCACCGAGTGTTTCTGGAAACACCATATATTTT. Its translation is CASSPPSVSGNTIYF. The chain combines TRBV18 with TRBJ1-3; D unclear. Trimming removed 0 bases from V and 1 base from J, with 7 bases in between. This CDR3 has 15 amino acids. CDR1 and CDR2 (germline): KGHSH, LQKENI.

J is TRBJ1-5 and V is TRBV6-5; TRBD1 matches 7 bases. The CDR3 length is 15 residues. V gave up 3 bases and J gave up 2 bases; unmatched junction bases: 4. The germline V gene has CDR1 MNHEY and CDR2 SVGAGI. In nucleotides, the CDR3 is TGTGCCAGCAGTTATACAGGGGATGGCAATCAGCCCCAGCATTTT. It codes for CASSYTGDGNQPQHF.

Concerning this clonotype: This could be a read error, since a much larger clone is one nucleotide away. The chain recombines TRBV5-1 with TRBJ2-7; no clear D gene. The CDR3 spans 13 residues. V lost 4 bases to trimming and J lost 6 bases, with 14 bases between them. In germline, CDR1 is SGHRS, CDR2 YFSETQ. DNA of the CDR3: TGCGCCAGCAGCCCTACCACGGTGGCCGAGCAGTACTTC. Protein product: CASSPTTVAEQYF.

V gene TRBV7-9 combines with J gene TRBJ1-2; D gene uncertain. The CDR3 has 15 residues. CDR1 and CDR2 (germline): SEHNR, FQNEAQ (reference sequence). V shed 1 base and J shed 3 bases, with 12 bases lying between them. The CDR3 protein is CASSLVSAADYGYTF. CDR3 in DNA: TGTGCCAGCAGCTTAGTTTCGGCAGCCGACTATGGCTACACCTTC.

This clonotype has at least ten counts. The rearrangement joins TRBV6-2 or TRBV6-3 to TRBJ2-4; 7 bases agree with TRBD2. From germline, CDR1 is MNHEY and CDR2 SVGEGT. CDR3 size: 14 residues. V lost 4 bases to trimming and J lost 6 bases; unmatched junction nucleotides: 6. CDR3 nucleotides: TGTGCCAGCAGTTCCCGGGACTATATAAACATTCAGTACTTC. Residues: CASSSRDYINIQYF.

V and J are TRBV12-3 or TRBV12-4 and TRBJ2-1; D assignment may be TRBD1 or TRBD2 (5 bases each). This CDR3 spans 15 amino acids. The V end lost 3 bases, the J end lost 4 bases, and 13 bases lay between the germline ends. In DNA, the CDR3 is TGTGCCAGCAGTTTCGAGGGGACCTCTTACAATGAGCAGTTCTTC. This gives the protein CASSFEGTSYNEQFF.

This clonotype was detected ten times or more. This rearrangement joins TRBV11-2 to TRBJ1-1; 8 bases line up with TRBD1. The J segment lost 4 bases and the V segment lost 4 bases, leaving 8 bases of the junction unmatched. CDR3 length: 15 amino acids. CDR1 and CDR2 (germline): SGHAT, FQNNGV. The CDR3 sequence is CASSSSYDRGTEAFF. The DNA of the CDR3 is TGTGCCAGCAGCTCATCCTATGACAGGGGCACTGAAGCTTTCTTT.

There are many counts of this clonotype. This CDR3 reads CASSVGSTSGAMDTQYF. Here the CDR3 DNA reads TGTGCCAGCAGCGTGGGATCGACTAGCGGGGCTATGGATACGCAGTATTTT. V and J are TRBV7-2 and TRBJ2-3, with 11 bases matching TRBD2. CDR3 length: 17 residues. J gave up 6 bases and V 5 bases, and 13 bases lay outside the gene matches. Germline-derived CDR1 and CDR2 are SGHTA and FQGNSA.

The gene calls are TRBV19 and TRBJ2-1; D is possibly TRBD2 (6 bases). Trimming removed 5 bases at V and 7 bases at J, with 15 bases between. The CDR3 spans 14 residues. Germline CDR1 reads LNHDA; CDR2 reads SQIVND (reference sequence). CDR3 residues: CASSGGLEANEQFF. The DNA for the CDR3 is TGTGCCAGTAGTGGGGGACTCGAGGCTAATGAGCAGTTCTTC.

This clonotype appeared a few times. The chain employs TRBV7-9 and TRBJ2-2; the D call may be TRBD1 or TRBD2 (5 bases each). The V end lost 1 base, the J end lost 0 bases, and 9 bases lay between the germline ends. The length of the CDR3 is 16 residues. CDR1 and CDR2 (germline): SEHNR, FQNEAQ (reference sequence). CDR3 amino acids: CASSLELGANTGELFF. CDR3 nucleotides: TGTGCCAGCAGCTTAGAGCTGGGGGCGAACACCGGGGAGCTGTTTTTT.

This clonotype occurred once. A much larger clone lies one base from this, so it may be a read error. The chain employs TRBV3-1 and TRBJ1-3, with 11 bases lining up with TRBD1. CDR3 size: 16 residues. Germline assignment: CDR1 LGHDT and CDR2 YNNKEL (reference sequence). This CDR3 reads CTSSQLWTGGGNTIYF. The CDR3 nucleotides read TGTACCAGCAGCCAATTGTGGACAGGGGGCGGAAACACCATATATTTT.

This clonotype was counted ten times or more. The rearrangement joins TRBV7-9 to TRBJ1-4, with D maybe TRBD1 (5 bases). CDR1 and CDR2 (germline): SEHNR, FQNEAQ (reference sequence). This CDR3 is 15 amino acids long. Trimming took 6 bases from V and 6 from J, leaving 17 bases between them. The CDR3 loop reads CASRLGQGLDEKLFF. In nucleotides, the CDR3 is TGTGCCAGCAGACTTGGGCAGGGCTTGGATGAAAAACTGTTTTTT.

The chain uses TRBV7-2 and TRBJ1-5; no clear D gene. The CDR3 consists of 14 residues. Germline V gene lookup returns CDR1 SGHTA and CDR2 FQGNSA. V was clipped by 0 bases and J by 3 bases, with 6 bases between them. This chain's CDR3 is CASSLAALNQPQHF. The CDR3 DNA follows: TGTGCCAGCAGCTTAGCGGCTCTCAATCAGCCCCAGCATTTT.

For the CDR3, the DNA is TGTGCCAGCAGGTGGGACGCGAGCTCCTATAATTCACCCCTCCACTTT. Translated: CASRWDASSYNSPLHF. V usage is TRBV27 and J usage is TRBJ1-6; D might be TRBD1 (5 bases). The CDR3 is 16 amino acids. The V and J ends lost 6 bases and 0 bases respectively, with 12 bases between them. CDR1 and CDR2 (germline): MNHEY, SMNVEV (reference sequence).

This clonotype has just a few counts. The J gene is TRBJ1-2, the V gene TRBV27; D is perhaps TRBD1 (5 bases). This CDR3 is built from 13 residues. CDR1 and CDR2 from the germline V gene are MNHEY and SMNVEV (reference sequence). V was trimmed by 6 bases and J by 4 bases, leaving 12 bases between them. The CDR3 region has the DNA TGTGCCAGCAGCCAAAGGGGCGGCTATGGCTACACCTTC. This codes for CASSQRGGYGYTF.

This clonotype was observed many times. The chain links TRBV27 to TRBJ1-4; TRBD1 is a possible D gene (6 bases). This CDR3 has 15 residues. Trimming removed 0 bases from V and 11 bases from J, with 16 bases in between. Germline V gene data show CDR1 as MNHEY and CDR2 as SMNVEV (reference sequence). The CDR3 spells CASSLSPIRGAKLFF. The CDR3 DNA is TGTGCCAGCAGTTTATCCCCCATTAGGGGGGCCAAACTGTTTTTT.

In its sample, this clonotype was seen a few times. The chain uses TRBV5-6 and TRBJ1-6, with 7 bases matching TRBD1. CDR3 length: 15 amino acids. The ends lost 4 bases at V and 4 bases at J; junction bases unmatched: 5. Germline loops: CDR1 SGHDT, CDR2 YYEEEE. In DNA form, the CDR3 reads TGTGCCAGCAGCACGGAGACAGGGTATAATTCACCCCTCCACTTT. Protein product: CASSTETGYNSPLHF.

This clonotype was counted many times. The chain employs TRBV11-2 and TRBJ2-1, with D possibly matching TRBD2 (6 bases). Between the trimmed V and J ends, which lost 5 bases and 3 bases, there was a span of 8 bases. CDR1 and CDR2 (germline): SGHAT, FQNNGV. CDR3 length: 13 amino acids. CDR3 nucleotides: TGTGCCAGCAGCCTGGGGGGCTACAATGAGCAGTTCTTC. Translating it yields CASSLGGYNEQFF.

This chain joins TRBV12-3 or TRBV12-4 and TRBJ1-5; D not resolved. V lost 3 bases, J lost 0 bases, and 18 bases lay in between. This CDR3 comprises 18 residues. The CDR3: CASSFVGIQGDSNQPQHF. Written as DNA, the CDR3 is TGTGCCAGCAGTTTTGTGGGAATTCAAGGAGATAGCAATCAGCCCCAGCATTTT.

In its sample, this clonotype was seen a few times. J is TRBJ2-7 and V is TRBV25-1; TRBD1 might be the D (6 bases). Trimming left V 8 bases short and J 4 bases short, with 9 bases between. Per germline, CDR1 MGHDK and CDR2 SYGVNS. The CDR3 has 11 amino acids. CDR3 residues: CASAGAYEQYF. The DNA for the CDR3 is TGTGCCAGCGCAGGGGCTTACGAGCAGTACTTC.